This T cell receptor beta chain was recovered during a study of blood T cell repertoires in COVID-19. Whole-study context: From the United States, Italy and Spain came samples of acute and convalescent COVID-19. T cells, B-cell-depleted T cells, or PBMCs provided the cDNA or gDNA that served as material.

Looked up from germline, CDR1 is KGHSH and CDR2 is LQKENI. CDR3 length equals 14 residues. Trimming cost V 0 bases and J 2 bases, with 8 bases left between them. This clone was seen only once. Authors' analysis steps: By means of reference gene primer amplification, nucleated cell counts were estimated. TCRdb keeps only in-frame clones here, not all; method: immunoSEQ multiplex PCR. V and J calls and clone size come straight from that table; D and trimming were deduced from the DNA. The data show about 69,000 clones, with 85% seen just once and just under 3% held by the top ten. The rearrangement links TRBV18 to TRBJ2-7; D unclear. The sample comprised peripheral blood. This TCR derives from a man older than 75 with acute or convalescent COVID-19. The CDR3: CASSPPSVTYEQYF. DNA for the CDR3: TGTGCCAGCTCACCACCGTCAGTTACCTACGAGCAGTACTTC.